Listed below are T cell receptor beta chains from one sample, sequenced in a study of blood T cell repertoires in COVID-19. The assay was immunoSEQ multiplex PCR, and TCRdb's table has in-frame clones only and misses some. The profile shows fewer than 250,000 clones, approximately 86% of them singletons. The sample consisted of peripheral blood. The receptors shown here come from a human donor in a cohort sampled during active COVID-19. CDR3s include the opening cysteine and the closing phenylalanine or tryptophan. D genes are given only for firm matches. Some rows have no size entry. The others give once, few or many, or a class for an expanded clone.

D gene: TRBD2
J gene: TRBJ2-1
clone size: NA
V gene: TRBV18
CDR3 DNA: TGTGCCAGCTCACCACCGTCCGGAATAGCGGGCTCCTACAATGAGCAGTTCTTC
CDR3 protein: CASSPPSGIAGSYNEQFF

D gene: NA
J gene: TRBJ2-3
clone size: once
V gene: TRBV21-1
CDR3 DNA: TGTGCCAGCAGCAAAGGTACGGGACTAAGCACAGATACGCAGTATTTT
CDR3 protein: CASSKGTGLSTDTQYF

D gene: NA
J gene: TRBJ2-7
clone size: few
V gene: TRBV27
CDR3 DNA: TGTGCCAGCAGCACCGGGTCCAGACCGTACGAGCAGTACTTC
CDR3 protein: CASSTGSRPYEQYF

D gene: TRBD2
J gene: TRBJ2-1
clone size: NA
V gene: TRBV20-1
CDR3 DNA: TGCAGTGCTAGTGGGCGGGGGGAGCAGTTCTTC
CDR3 protein: CSASGRGEQFF

D gene: NA
J gene: TRBJ2-4
clone size: NA
V gene: TRBV5-1
CDR3 DNA: TGCGCCAGCAGCGATTATACTAGCAGGGAAAACATTCAGTACTTC
CDR3 protein: CASSDYTSRENIQYF

D gene: TRBD1
J gene: TRBJ1-2
clone size: NA
V gene: TRBV4-1
CDR3 DNA: TGCGCCAGCAGCCTCTGGACAGGGACCTATGGCTACACCTTC
CDR3 protein: CASSLWTGTYGYTF

D gene: TRBD1
J gene: TRBJ2-1
clone size: NA
V gene: TRBV3-1/TRBV3-2
CDR3 DNA: TGTGCCAGCAGCGCCCGGGACAGCCGCTACAATGAGCAGTTCTTC
CDR3 protein: CASSARDSRYNEQFF

D gene: TRBD2
J gene: TRBJ2-7
clone size: NA
V gene: TRBV7-9
CDR3 DNA: TGTGCCAGCAGCTCCTCGGGGGGCTCCTACGAGCAGTACTTC
CDR3 protein: CASSSSGGSYEQYF

D gene: NA
J gene: TRBJ2-7
clone size: NA
V gene: TRBV7-6
CDR3 DNA: TGTGCCAGCAGCTTAGCCGACAAGATGAGCGAGCAGTACTTC
CDR3 protein: CASSLADKMSEQYF

D gene: NA
J gene: TRBJ2-1
clone size: NA
V gene: TRBV2
CDR3 DNA: TGTGCCAGCAGTGTGTCAGCGAACCGCTCCTACAATGAGCAGTTCTTC
CDR3 protein: CASSVSANRSYNEQFF

D gene: TRBD1
J gene: TRBJ1-6
clone size: NA
V gene: TRBV5-4
CDR3 DNA: TGTGCCAGCAGCGGGACAGGGGGCAGTCTTCTGAATTCACCCCTCCACTTT
CDR3 protein: CASSGTGGSLLNSPLHF

D gene: TRBD1
J gene: TRBJ1-2
clone size: NA
V gene: TRBV5-5
CDR3 DNA: TGTGCCAGCAGCTTCAACGACAGGGCCTATGGCTACACCTTC
CDR3 protein: CASSFNDRAYGYTF

D gene: NA
J gene: TRBJ1-5
clone size: NA
V gene: TRBV19
CDR3 DNA: TGTGCCAGTACCCCTCCGGGAAGCACCCTTCGGCCCCAGCATTTT
CDR3 protein: CASTPPGSTLRPQHF

D gene: TRBD1
J gene: TRBJ1-1
clone size: NA
V gene: TRBV25-1
CDR3 DNA: TGTGCCAGCAGTGAAATAGCCGGACAGGGGGCTTTCTTT
CDR3 protein: CASSEIAGQGAFF

D gene: TRBD2
J gene: TRBJ2-1
clone size: NA
V gene: TRBV5-1
CDR3 DNA: TGCGCCAGCAGCACACCGGGACTAGCGGGTACGCAGACTAATGAGCAGTTCTTC
CDR3 protein: CASSTPGLAGTQTNEQFF

D gene: NA
J gene: TRBJ1-1
clone size: NA
V gene: TRBV3-1/TRBV3-2
CDR3 DNA: TGTGCCAGCAGCTGGGCAGATAGGAACACTGAAGCTTTCTTT
CDR3 protein: CASSWADRNTEAFF

D gene: NA
J gene: TRBJ1-5
clone size: few
V gene: TRBV12-5
CDR3 DNA: TGTGCTAGTGGTCGGTACAGTGATCAGCCCCAGCATTTT
CDR3 protein: CASGRYSDQPQHF

D gene: NA
J gene: TRBJ2-6
clone size: NA
V gene: TRBV13
CDR3 DNA: TGTGCCAGTAGGCGAGGGATCTCTGGGGCCAACGTCCTGACTTTC
CDR3 protein: CASRRGISGANVLTF

D gene: TRBD2
J gene: TRBJ2-2
clone size: NA
V gene: TRBV24-1
CDR3 DNA: TGTGCCACCTTGGCCGGGACTAGCGGGAGGGCTGGCACCGGGGAGCTGTTTTTT
CDR3 protein: CATLAGTSGRAGTGELFF

D gene: NA
J gene: TRBJ2-6
clone size: NA
V gene: TRBV7-3
CDR3 DNA: TGTGCCAGCAGCGCTACCGTCTCTGGGGCCAACGTCCTGACTTTC
CDR3 protein: CASSATVSGANVLTF

D gene: NA
J gene: TRBJ1-2
clone size: NA
V gene: TRBV5-1
CDR3 DNA: TGCGCCAGCAGCCCCGGTAATGACTATGGCTACACCTTC
CDR3 protein: CASSPGNDYGYTF

D gene: NA
J gene: TRBJ2-1
clone size: NA
V gene: TRBV4-2
CDR3 DNA: TGTGCCAGCAGCCCTACCGGGCAGGGGCTAAATGAGCAGTTCTTC
CDR3 protein: CASSPTGQGLNEQFF

D gene: TRBD2
J gene: TRBJ2-1
clone size: NA
V gene: TRBV9
CDR3 DNA: TGTGCCAGCAGCTCTAGCGGGAGGTGGAATGAGCAGTTCTTC
CDR3 protein: CASSSSGRWNEQFF

D gene: NA
J gene: TRBJ2-3
clone size: NA
V gene: TRBV3-1/TRBV3-2
CDR3 DNA: TGTGCCAGCAGCCGACAGAGCACAGATACGCAGTATTTT
CDR3 protein: CASSRQSTDTQYF

D gene: TRBD2
J gene: TRBJ2-3
clone size: NA
V gene: TRBV18
CDR3 DNA: TGTGCCAGCTCACCACCACCAACTACACTAGCGGGTAGCACAGATACGCAGTATTTT
CDR3 protein: CASSPPPTTLAGSTDTQYF

D gene: TRBD2
J gene: TRBJ2-1
clone size: many
V gene: TRBV4-2
CDR3 DNA: TGTGCCAGCAGCCTTACCCACCGGGGAGGGAAAGGGAATGAGCAGTTCTTC
CDR3 protein: CASSLTHRGGKGNEQFF

D gene: TRBD1
J gene: TRBJ1-4
clone size: NA
V gene: TRBV9
CDR3 DNA: TGTGCCAGCAGCGTGACAGGGGCTCTTAATGAAAAACTGTTTTTT
CDR3 protein: CASSVTGALNEKLFF

D gene: TRBD1
J gene: TRBJ1-4
clone size: NA
V gene: TRBV6-5
CDR3 DNA: TGTGCCAGCGCGGCCTCTAGGGACAGATGGCGAAAACTGTTTTTT
CDR3 protein: CASAASRDRWRKLFF

D gene: NA
J gene: TRBJ1-1
clone size: NA
V gene: TRBV6-4
CDR3 DNA: TGTGCCAGCAGTGACTCGCAGGGCTCGAGAGCTTTCTTT
CDR3 protein: CASSDSQGSRAFF

D gene: NA
J gene: TRBJ2-5
clone size: once
V gene: TRBV7-8
CDR3 DNA: TGTGCCAGCAGCTTAGGACAGAAAGAGACCCAGTACTTC
CDR3 protein: CASSLGQKETQYF

D gene: TRBD1
J gene: TRBJ1-2
clone size: NA
V gene: TRBV28
CDR3 DNA: TGTGCCAGTCGTTCGGGACAGGGGAACTATGGCTACACCTTC
CDR3 protein: CASRSGQGNYGYTF

D gene: TRBD1
J gene: TRBJ1-4
clone size: NA
V gene: TRBV6-1
CDR3 DNA: TGTGCCAGCAGTGATGCAGGCAGGGGGATTCGGGAAAAACTGTTTTTT
CDR3 protein: CASSDAGRGIREKLFF

D gene: TRBD2
J gene: TRBJ2-5
clone size: NA
V gene: TRBV6-6
CDR3 DNA: TGTGCCTCCCTAACTAGCGGGGGGGCCAGGGAGACCCAGTACTTC
CDR3 protein: CASLTSGGARETQYF

D gene: NA
J gene: TRBJ1-2
clone size: NA
V gene: TRBV3-1/TRBV3-2
CDR3 DNA: TGTGCCAGCAGCCTCTCAGGGAGGAGCTACACCTTC
CDR3 protein: CASSLSGRSYTF

D gene: TRBD2
J gene: TRBJ2-7
clone size: NA
V gene: TRBV3-1/TRBV3-2
CDR3 DNA: TGTGCCAGCAGCCAAGAAGTAGTAGCGGGTAAAAACGAGCAGTACTTC
CDR3 protein: CASSQEVVAGKNEQYF

D gene: NA
J gene: TRBJ2-7
clone size: NA
V gene: TRBV4-2
CDR3 DNA: TGTGCCAGCAGCCAAGGTACGAGCCACGAGCAGTACTTC
CDR3 protein: CASSQGTSHEQYF

D gene: NA
J gene: TRBJ2-3
clone size: once
V gene: TRBV7-3
CDR3 DNA: TGTGCCAGCAGCTTTACACCCCGCACAGATACGCAGTATTTT
CDR3 protein: CASSFTPRTDTQYF

D gene: TRBD2
J gene: TRBJ2-1
clone size: NA
V gene: TRBV10-2
CDR3 DNA: TGCGCCAGCAGAGAATCTAGCGGGGGGGCCAGTGAGCAGTTCTTC
CDR3 protein: CASRESSGGASEQFF

D gene: TRBD1
J gene: TRBJ2-6
clone size: NA
V gene: TRBV7-2
CDR3 DNA: TGTGCCAGCACACGTCAGACAGGGGTGGGATCTGGGGCCAACGTCCTGACTTTC
CDR3 protein: CASTRQTGVGSGANVLTF

D gene: NA
J gene: TRBJ2-5
clone size: NA
V gene: TRBV3-1/TRBV3-2
CDR3 DNA: TGTGCCAGCAGCCTACGGGACATTGAAGAGACCCAGTACTTC
CDR3 protein: CASSLRDIEETQYF

D gene: NA
J gene: TRBJ2-7
clone size: NA
V gene: TRBV19
CDR3 DNA: TGTGCCAGTAGTATTCGGGGGAGGTTGTCCTACGAGCAGTACTTC
CDR3 protein: CASSIRGRLSYEQYF

D gene: NA
J gene: TRBJ1-2
clone size: many
V gene: TRBV19
CDR3 DNA: TGTGCCAGCAGGGTGAACTATGGCTACACCTTC
CDR3 protein: CASRVNYGYTF

D gene: TRBD1
J gene: TRBJ1-4
clone size: NA
V gene: TRBV20-1
CDR3 DNA: TGCAGTGCTAGTCCGAGGACAGGGGCGAGGGAAAAACTGTTTTTT
CDR3 protein: CSASPRTGAREKLFF

D gene: TRBD1
J gene: TRBJ1-1
clone size: once
V gene: TRBV6-5
CDR3 DNA: TGTGCCAGCAGCCGCGGGACAGGGGACACTGAAGCTTTCTTT
CDR3 protein: CASSRGTGDTEAFF

D gene: NA
J gene: TRBJ2-5
clone size: NA
V gene: TRBV7-2
CDR3 DNA: TGTGCCAGCACTCTAATGGGGGACATCCGCCAAGAGACCCAGTACTTC
CDR3 protein: CASTLMGDIRQETQYF

D gene: TRBD2
J gene: TRBJ2-2
clone size: NA
V gene: TRBV11-1
CDR3 DNA: TGTGCCAGCAGCGTGACTAGCGGGGGGGCCACCGGGGAGCTGTTTTTT
CDR3 protein: CASSVTSGGATGELFF

D gene: TRBD2
J gene: TRBJ2-3
clone size: NA
V gene: TRBV3-1/TRBV3-2
CDR3 DNA: TGTGCCAGCAGCTTCATAGCGGGGGGGCTCACAGATACGCAGTATTTT
CDR3 protein: CASSFIAGGLTDTQYF

D gene: NA
J gene: TRBJ2-7
clone size: NA
V gene: TRBV5-1
CDR3 DNA: TGCGCCAGCAGCCCCCGATCTGGGGGCGAGTACGAGCAGTACTTC
CDR3 protein: CASSPRSGGEYEQYF

D gene: NA
J gene: TRBJ2-7
clone size: NA
V gene: TRBV4-2
CDR3 DNA: TGTGCCAGCAGCCAGCCTATGGGGGCCCTCTACGAGCAGTACTTC
CDR3 protein: CASSQPMGALYEQYF

D gene: TRBD1
J gene: TRBJ1-1
clone size: NA
V gene: TRBV15
CDR3 DNA: TGTGCCACCAGCAAGGGGCAGGGGGGTCACACTGAAGCTTTCTTT
CDR3 protein: CATSKGQGGHTEAFF

D gene: TRBD2
J gene: TRBJ2-7
clone size: NA
V gene: TRBV19
CDR3 DNA: TGTGCCAGCAAGACTAGCGGGAGGAACCCATCCTACGAGCAGTACTTC
CDR3 protein: CASKTSGRNPSYEQYF

D gene: NA
J gene: TRBJ2-2
clone size: NA
V gene: TRBV19
CDR3 DNA: TGTGCCAGTAGCCCAGCGAGTGGGTTCGCCGGGGAGCTGTTTTTT
CDR3 protein: CASSPASGFAGELFF